This TCR beta chain was captured by sequencing in a study of human T cells and chemical hapten exposure (dated by TCRdb to the early 2020s). Background for the entire study: For sensitization, 2% DPC in acetone was applied to a 2 cm by 2 cm area of upper inner arm skin. Weekly therapeutic DPC doses were additionally applied to the scalp of patients throughout the approximately 25-week study period. Patch testing was performed on the upper back with Finn chambers containing 0.01% DPC, and the patch tests were scored after 6 days according to International Contact Dermatitis Research Group standards. Most of the patients in the cohort were female, and the cohort covered alopecia areata with under or over 50% scalp involvement, alopecia totalis and alopecia universalis. Libraries were pooled for sequencing, and per-sample TCR yields varied mainly because of small differences in library volumes within the pool. The study tracked peripheral blood TCR repertoire changes in vivo during primary and secondary sensitization to the hapten diphenylcyclopropenone (DPC) in alopecia patients. Blood samples were taken from patients before sensitization (week 0) and then at 2, 6 and about 24 weeks after DPC sensitization. Twenty-nine alopecia patients gave blood for TCR sequencing at one to four time points (pre-sensitization, 2, 6 and 24 weeks).

What the time point label conveys for this sample: pre-sensitization, week 0. The treatment or condition label of this sample denotes: therapeutic diphenylcyclopropenone sensitization with weekly scalp DPC. Blood at each patch-test visit was drawn before the patch test was applied. Patients were considered eligible if aged 18 to 70, diagnosed with alopecia and deemed suitable for DPC therapy, and patients were excluded if pregnant. Total RNA was extracted from unfractionated whole blood collected in Tempus Blood RNA tubes. Trimmed from V: 0 bases; trimmed from J: 6 bases; junction bases lacking a gene match: 7. Reading the germline V gene (reference sequence) gives CDR1 LGHDT and CDR2 YNNKEL. The CDR3 covers 16 residues, taking in both the cysteine and the phenylalanine. This entry keeps only the CDR3 DNA: 48 bases, framed from base 1. This clonotype showed up just a few times. Its specific antigen is unknown. The record has no base qualities; no much larger clone is one base away.

Study-wide findings and limitations: Patch test score was positively correlated with the number of PT1 expanded TCRs, with significance at thresholds 8, 16 and 32 but not at 4. Repeated subsampling changed both the strength of the expansion versus patch-test correlation and the threshold at which the correlation became significant. Because all patients had alopecia, a presumed autoimmune disease, the immune response of the patients might differ from that of healthy individuals. Compared with pre-sensitization or healthy control sets, expanded TCRs formed significantly more large CDR3 similarity clusters, which is consistent with antigen-driven responses. DPC sensitization did not change how many TCRs were above 1 in 1000 frequency, and no evidence was found of alterations in global repertoire structure.

Libraries were constructed by RACE. The reads were generated on a NextSeq 500. During library preparation, unique molecular identifiers were attached to individual cDNA molecules so that TCRs could be counted quantitatively and reproducibly. Both TCR alpha and TCR beta chains were sequenced from each blood RNA sample. The published analysis was carried out like this. A median of about 100,000 TCRs per sample was observed, with a range of 23,224 to 690,600. V, J and CDR3 annotation of the TCR reads was performed with the Decombinator software suite. Every sample was subsampled to the same number of TCRs (28,000) for the PS versus PT1 abundance plots. Expanded TCRs were defined as absent before sensitization and observed at least eight times at the 2-week time point. The raw public data were reprocessed by TCRdb itself: fastp quality trimming at Q25, MiXCR clonotype calling, in-frame beta chains only. Under each unique CDR3 protein, matching rows form one entry showing the most common genes and DNA. V and J calls and clone size were set by TCRdb, not the authors. The table for this sample lists around 180,000 distinct CDR3 sequences; just under 30% of them were counted only once. Roughly 3% of the sample rests with the top ten.

The sequence came from a woman between 25 and 40 years old with alopecia areata. Some clones in this sample may be carry-over from other donors' samples. The rearranged chain carries TRBV3-1 and TRBJ1-4, with 7 central nucleotides matching TRBD1. Sequencing used whole blood, obtained in connection with sensitization to the hapten diphenylcyclopropenone (DPC). The nucleotides are TGTGCCAGCAGCCAAGATGAGGGGGCGCGAGATGAAAAACTGTTTTTT. It codes for CASSQDEGARDEKLFF.